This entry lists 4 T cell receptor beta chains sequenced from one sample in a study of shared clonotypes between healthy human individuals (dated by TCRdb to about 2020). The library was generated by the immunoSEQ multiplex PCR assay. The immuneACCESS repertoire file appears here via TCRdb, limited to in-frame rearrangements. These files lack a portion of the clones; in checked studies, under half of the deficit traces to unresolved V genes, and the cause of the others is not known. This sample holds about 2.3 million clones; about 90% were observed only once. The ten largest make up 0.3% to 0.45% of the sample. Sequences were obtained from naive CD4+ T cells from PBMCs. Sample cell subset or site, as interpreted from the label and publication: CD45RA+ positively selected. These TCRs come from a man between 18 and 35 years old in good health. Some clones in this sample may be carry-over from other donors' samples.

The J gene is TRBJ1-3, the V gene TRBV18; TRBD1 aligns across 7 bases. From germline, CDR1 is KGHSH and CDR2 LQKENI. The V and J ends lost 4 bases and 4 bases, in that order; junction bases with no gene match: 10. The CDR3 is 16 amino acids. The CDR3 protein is CASSLIETGFGNTIYF. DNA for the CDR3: TGTGCCAGCTCACTCATTGAGACAGGGTTCGGAAACACCATATATTTT.

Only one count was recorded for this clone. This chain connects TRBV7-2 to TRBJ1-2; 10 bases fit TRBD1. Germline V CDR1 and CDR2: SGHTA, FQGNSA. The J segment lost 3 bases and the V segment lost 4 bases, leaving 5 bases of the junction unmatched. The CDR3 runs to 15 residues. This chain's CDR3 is CASSSRDRGDYGYTF. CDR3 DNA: TGTGCCAGCAGCTCAAGGGACAGGGGTGACTATGGCTACACCTTC.

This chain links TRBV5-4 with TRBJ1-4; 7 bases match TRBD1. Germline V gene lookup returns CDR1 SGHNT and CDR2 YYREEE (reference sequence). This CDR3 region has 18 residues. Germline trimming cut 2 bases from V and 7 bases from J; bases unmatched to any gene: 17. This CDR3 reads CASSFSRQGIGGGEKLFF. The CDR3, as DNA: TGTGCCAGCAGCTTTTCGAGACAGGGAATCGGGGGAGGTGAAAAACTGTTTTTT.

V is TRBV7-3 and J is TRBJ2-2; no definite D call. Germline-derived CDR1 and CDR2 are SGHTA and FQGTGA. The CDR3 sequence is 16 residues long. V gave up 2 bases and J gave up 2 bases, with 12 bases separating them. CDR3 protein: CASSLLSPTNTGELFF. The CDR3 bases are TGTGCCAGCAGCTTACTTAGTCCTACAAACACCGGGGAGCTGTTTTTT.